This is a list of T cell receptor beta chains from one sample in a study of blood T cell repertoires in COVID-19. Generated by immunoSEQ multiplex PCR, the TCRdb table keeps only in-frame clones and is missing some. Of about 200,000 clones in the sample, about 80% were seen once. Specimen: peripheral blood. The receptors come from a human donor with acute or convalescent COVID-19. The donor label of this sample is uncertain. Both conserved end residues are part of each CDR3. Fields, in order: V gene, D gene, clone size, J gene, CDR3 DNA, CDR3 protein. D genes are given only for firm matches. Clone size is given for some rows only: seen once, a few or many times, or a class if the clone is expanded.

>TRBV5-1|TRBD1|-|TRBJ1-5
TGCGCCAGCAGCTTGGCAGGGACAGGTAATCAGCCCCAGCATTTT
CASSLAGTGNQPQHF
>TRBV15|TRBD1|few|TRBJ1-2
TGTGCCACCAGCAGAGTAGGGGGCGACCCCCTTGGCTACACCTTC
CATSRVGGDPLGYTF
>TRBV5-1|TRBD2|-|TRBJ2-1
TGCGCCAGCAGCTTGGGAGCGGGACCCTACAATGAGCAGTTCTTC
CASSLGAGPYNEQFF
>TRBV30|TRBD2|-|TRBJ2-7
TGTGCCTGGAACTCCGGGACTAGCGGCTCCTACGAGCAGTACTTC
CAWNSGTSGSYEQYF
>TRBV5-1|TRBD2|once|TRBJ2-1
TGCGCCAGCAGCGCCGGGACTAGCGCCTACAATGAGCAGTTCTTC
CASSAGTSAYNEQFF
>TRBV7-2|-|few|TRBJ1-5
TGTGCCAGCAGCAAGGGTGACTACCAGCCCCAGCATTTT
CASSKGDYQPQHF
>TRBV19|-|-|TRBJ1-4
TGTGCCAGTAGTAGTCGGGGCAGGGGATCGGCTAATGAAAAACTGTTTTTT
CASSSRGRGSANEKLFF
>TRBV7-2|-|-|TRBJ2-1
TGTGCCAGCTGTCCCAGCTCCTACAATGAGCAGTTCTTC
CASCPSSYNEQFF
>TRBV30|TRBD2|few|TRBJ2-3
TGTGCCTGGACTCTAGCGGGAGGCGCAGATACGCAGTATTTT
CAWTLAGGADTQYF
>TRBV5-6|-|-|TRBJ2-7
TGTGCCAGCAGCCGGAGGGGGCAGGGGATTTCCGAGCAGTACTTC
CASSRRGQGISEQYF
>TRBV11-2|TRBD1|-|TRBJ1-5
TGTGCCAGCAGCCTAGGGGACAGCTATAATCAGCCCCAGCATTTT
CASSLGDSYNQPQHF
>TRBV30|TRBD1|-|TRBJ1-1
TGTGCCTGGGGGACCGGGACAGCAGCGCGAGCTTTCTTT
CAWGTGTAARAFF
>TRBV5-1|-|-|TRBJ2-7
TGCGCCAGCAGGAGGAGGGTGGACTACGAGCAGTACTTC
CASRRRVDYEQYF
>TRBV2|-|few|TRBJ1-4
TGTGCCAGCAGTGAATCTGGCAGTAATGAAAAACTGTTTTTT
CASSESGSNEKLFF
>TRBV2|-|-|TRBJ1-1
TGTGCCAGCAGTACCAGGGGAAACACTGAAGCTTTCTTT
CASSTRGNTEAFF